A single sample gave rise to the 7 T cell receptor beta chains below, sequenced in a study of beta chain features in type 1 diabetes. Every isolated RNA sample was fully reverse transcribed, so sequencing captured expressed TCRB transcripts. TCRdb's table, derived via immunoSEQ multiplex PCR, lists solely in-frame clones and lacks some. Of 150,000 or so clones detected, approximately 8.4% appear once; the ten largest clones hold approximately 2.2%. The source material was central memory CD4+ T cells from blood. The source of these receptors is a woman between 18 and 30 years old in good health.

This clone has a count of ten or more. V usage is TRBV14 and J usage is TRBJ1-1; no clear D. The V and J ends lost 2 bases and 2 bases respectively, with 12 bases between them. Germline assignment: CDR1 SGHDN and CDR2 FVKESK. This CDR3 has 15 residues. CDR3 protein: CASSQMFATNTEAFF. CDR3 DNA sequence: TGTGCCAGCAGCCAAATGTTCGCTACCAACACTGAAGCTTTCTTT. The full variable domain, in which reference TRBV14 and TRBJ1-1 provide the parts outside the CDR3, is EAGVTQFPSHSVIEKGQTVTLRCDPISGHDNLYWYRRVMGKEIKFLLHFVKESKQDESGMPNNRFLAERTGGTYSTLKVQPAELEDSGVYFCASSQMFATNTEAFFGQGTRLTVV.

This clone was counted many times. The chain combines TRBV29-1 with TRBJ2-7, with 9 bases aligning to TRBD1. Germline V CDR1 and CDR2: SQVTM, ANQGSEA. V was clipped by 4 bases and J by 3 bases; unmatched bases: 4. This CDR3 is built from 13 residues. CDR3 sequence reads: CSVARDRDYEQYF. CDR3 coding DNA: TGCAGCGTTGCTAGGGACAGGGACTACGAGCAGTACTTC.

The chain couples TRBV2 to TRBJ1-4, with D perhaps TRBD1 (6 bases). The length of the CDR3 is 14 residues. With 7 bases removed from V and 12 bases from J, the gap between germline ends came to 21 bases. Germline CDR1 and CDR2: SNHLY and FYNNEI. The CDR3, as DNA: TGTGCCAGCACCGTACAGGGAATTGGGGATGAACTGTTTTTT. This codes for CASTVQGIGDELFF. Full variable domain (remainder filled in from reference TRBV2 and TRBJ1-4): EPEVTQTPSHQVTQMGQEVILRCVPISNHLYFYWYRQILGQKVEFLVSFYNNEISEKSEIFDDQFSVERPDGSNFTLKIRSTKLEDSAMYFCASTVQGIGDELFFGSGTQLSVL.

The CDR3: CASSPSISGREQFF. CDR3 DNA sequence: TGCGCCAGCAGCCCGTCTATAAGCGGGAGGGAACAGTTCTTC. This chain connects TRBV5-1 to TRBJ2-1; 10 bases map to TRBD2. Germline CDR1 is SGHRS and CDR2 is YFSETQ. The CDR3 totals 14 residues. V trimming: 4 bases; J trimming: 13 bases; junction bases outside the gene matches: 11.

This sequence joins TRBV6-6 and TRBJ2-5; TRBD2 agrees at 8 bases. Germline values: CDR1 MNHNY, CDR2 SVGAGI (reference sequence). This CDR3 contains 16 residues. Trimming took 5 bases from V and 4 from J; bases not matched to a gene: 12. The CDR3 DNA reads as TGTGCCAGCAGTACCTCGAGGGCGGGGGGTATAGAGACCCAGTACTTC. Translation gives CASSTSRAGGIETQYF.

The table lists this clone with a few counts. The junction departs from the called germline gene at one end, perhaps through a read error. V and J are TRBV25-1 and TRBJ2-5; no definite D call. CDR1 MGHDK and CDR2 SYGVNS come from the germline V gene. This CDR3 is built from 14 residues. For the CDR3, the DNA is TGTGCCAGCAGTGACCCCCGGAGTCAAGGGACCCAGTACTTC. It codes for CASSDPRSQGTQYF.

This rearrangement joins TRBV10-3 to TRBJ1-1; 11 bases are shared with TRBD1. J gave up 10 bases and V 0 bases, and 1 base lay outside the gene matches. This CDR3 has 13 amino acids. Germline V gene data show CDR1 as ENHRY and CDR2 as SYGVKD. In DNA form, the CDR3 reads TGTGCCATCAGTGAGTCGGGACAGGGGGTAGCTTTCTTT. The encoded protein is CAISESGQGVAFF.